Below, one T cell receptor beta chain is given with its context. This clone appeared a single time. Its antigen is not yet known. Base quality data are lacking; no much larger clone is found one base away. These data belong to a study of cytotoxic CD8 clonotypes in ibrutinib-treated CLL (dated by TCRdb to about 2021). About the full investigation: The cohort included roughly 15 treatment-naive and ten to eleven relapsed/refractory patients; under 18 were IGHV unmutated. Partial responses were observed in 24 patients and complete responses in 2; after a median follow-up of roughly 62 months, remission was maintained in roughly 14 patients and progression was observed in about twelve. Longitudinal samples were available for about 30% of the roughly 86 trial participants. Response samples were obtained after a median of around 11 months of treatment, with a range of roughly 6 to 40 months. Cryopreserved peripheral blood mononuclear cells were obtained prior to treatment, at the time of response, and at either disease progression or sustained remission. On average, each sample had hundreds of thousands of productive templates and tens of thousands of productive rearrangements. The study at large found these results: Lymph node repertoires were not examined, and the timing of sampling was not matched between patients in sustained remission and those whose disease progressed. Public clonotypes were found to be uncommon and were observed to contract or remain stable during treatment; the increase in clonality was shown to reflect expansion of private clonotypes at ibrutinib response. Clonality rose at ibrutinib response, remained stable during sustained remission, and dropped back toward baseline at progression. At baseline, clonality was higher than in age-matched healthy donors and showed a strong correlation with circulating CD8+ T-cell counts.

For TCR beta library preparation, roughly 2.2 micrograms of genomic DNA was extracted from cryopreserved PBMCs. Longitudinal blood samples from CLL patients on ibrutinib monotherapy underwent high-throughput TCR beta sequencing. The patients were enrolled in a single-center, open-label phase 2 trial of ibrutinib monotherapy. A MiSeq instrument was used for deep resolution sequencing, which targeted depths ranging from 1 in 1 million up to 1 in 200,000 T cells, with coverage averaging 10x for each clonotype. The immunoSEQ hsTCRB Kit was used to generate TCR beta libraries. The original pipeline was this. ImmunoSEQ Data Assistant and ImmunoSEQ Analyzer were used for data analysis, and V, D and J genes were assigned according to IMGT definitions. Clonality, with values ranging from 0 to 1, was calculated as one minus the normalized Shannon entropy of productive rearrangement frequencies. Public clonotype analysis was restricted to overrepresented clonotypes comprising at least 0.05% of each patient's repertoire. About twelve repertoires from age-matched healthy donors, obtained from immuneACCESS, served as clonality controls. TCRdb provides this immuneACCESS table in a form limited to in-frame rearrangements. Some clones are lacking; in checked studies, under half of them reflect an unresolved V gene, and why the rest are absent is not known. The D gene and trimming were derived from the DNA, and the V and J assignments and clone size from that table. The sample includes fewer than 25,000 clones, with around 75% observed a single time. The ten largest clones take up 6% to 9% of the sample.

The junction carries 13 bases between V and J, which are trimmed by 0 bases and 0 bases respectively. The CDR3 numbers 17 residues from cysteine through phenylalanine. Only the CDR3 portion is preserved as DNA: 51 bases, with reading frame beginning at the first base. CDR1 and CDR2 are drawn from the germline V gene (reference sequence): SGHNT, YYREEE. The receptor's source is a human donor with chronic lymphocytic leukemia. The sequence links TRBV5-4 to TRBJ2-1; 6 matching bases give a weak D call of TRBD2. This material consisted of PBMCs, taken before ibrutinib treatment. Read as DNA, the sequence is TGTGCCAGCAGCTTGGAGGCGGGACCCTTCTCCTACAATGAGCAGTTCTTC. Its coded protein is CASSLEAGPFSYNEQFF.